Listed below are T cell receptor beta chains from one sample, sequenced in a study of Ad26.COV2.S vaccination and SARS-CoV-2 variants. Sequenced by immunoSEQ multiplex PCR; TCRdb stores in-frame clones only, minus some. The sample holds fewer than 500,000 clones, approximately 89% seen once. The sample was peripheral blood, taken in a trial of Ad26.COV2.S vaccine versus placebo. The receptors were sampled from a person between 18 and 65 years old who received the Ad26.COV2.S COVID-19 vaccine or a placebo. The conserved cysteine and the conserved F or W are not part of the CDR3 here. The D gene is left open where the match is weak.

CDR3 protein: ATRGAANTGELF; J gene: TRBJ2-2; V gene: TRBV24-1; D gene: .
CDR3 protein: ASLGPQLRIRPYNEQF; J gene: TRBJ2-1; V gene: TRBV23-1; D gene: .
CDR3 protein: ASSIGRQQLQY; J gene: TRBJ2-7; V gene: TRBV19; D gene: .
CDR3 protein: ASSQGTSGGSEQY; J gene: TRBJ2-7; V gene: TRBV3-1/TRBV3-2; D gene: TRBD2
CDR3 protein: ASSYKGYLLNTEAF; J gene: TRBJ1-1; V gene: TRBV6-5; D gene: .
CDR3 protein: ASSLGPGRGGSPLH; J gene: TRBJ1-6; V gene: TRBV5-5; D gene: .
CDR3 protein: ASSRGPETQY; J gene: TRBJ2-5; V gene: TRBV6-5; D gene: .
CDR3 protein: ASSSGTNYGYT; J gene: TRBJ1-2; V gene: TRBV6-2/TRBV6-3; D gene: .
CDR3 protein: ASGIEVTDTQY; J gene: TRBJ2-3; V gene: TRBV2; D gene: .
CDR3 protein: ASSDVAGGETQY; J gene: TRBJ2-5; V gene: TRBV9; D gene: TRBD2
CDR3 protein: ASSPQSPARNIQY; J gene: TRBJ2-4; V gene: TRBV18; D gene: .
CDR3 protein: ASSLEGRPPHEQY; J gene: TRBJ2-7; V gene: TRBV7-9; D gene: .
CDR3 protein: ASSLPGLSNYNEQF; J gene: TRBJ2-1; V gene: TRBV18; D gene: .
CDR3 protein: ASSQELSGLTEAF; J gene: TRBJ1-1; V gene: TRBV4-2; D gene: .